The text below deals with one T cell receptor (beta chain). Antigen: not known. The diagnostic criteria for definite or probable disease, as recently defined, were met by the patients with Susac syndrome. Negative isolation yielded the CD8+ and CD4+ T cells, while FACS enriched the TEMRA cells. This record comes from a study of CD8 T cells in Susac syndrome. Study context: Active disease was present in over 5 of the sequenced Susac syndrome patients, whereas under 10 of them were in remission. Study conclusions and caveats: No clonal expansion appeared among CD4+ T cells in Susac patients.

Germline CDR1 reads SGHTA; CDR2 reads FQGNSA. The junction had 7 bases not matched to a gene; V was cut back by 1 base and J by 7 bases. The CDR3 has 15 amino acids. The authors reverse transcribed 0.5 to 1 ug RNA with random hexamers. TCRdb redid the calling of the immunoSEQ multiplex PCR reads with MiXCR, one entry per CDR3 protein. In the table there are under 200,000 distinct CDR3 sequences, roughly 94% of which are singletons. This rearrangement joins TRBV7-2 to TRBJ2-7, with 10 bases identical to TRBD1. The TCR originated in a human donor with Susac syndrome. Sequencing used CD4+ T cells from PBMCs. This CDR3 reads CASSLGGQGPQEQYF. The CDR3 DNA reads as TGTGCCAGCAGCTTAGGGGGACAGGGGCCGCAGGAGCAGTACTTC.